This TCR beta chain came from a study of cytomegalovirus exposure and HLA in healthy donors. Whole-study findings and limits: In a later analysis, the majority of CMV-associated beta chains seemingly showed HLA restriction. Upon later analysis, TCR association rates were observed to vary by HLA locus, being highest for DRB1 and lowest for HLA-C. Presence/absence results assume similar sequencing depth per donor, which may not hold.

Remarks on this clone: Its antigen remains unknown.

The PCR was carried out with 60 Vbeta primers and 13 Jbeta primers. TCRdb keeps only in-frame clones here, not all; method: immunoSEQ multiplex PCR. The sample holds 150,000 to 200,000 clones, over 65% seen once. The CDR3 has 14 amino acids. Per the germline V gene, CDR1 is SQVTM and CDR2 is ANQGSEA. The chain has TRBV29-1 and TRBJ2-5; 9 bases match TRBD2. The J call may not be correct, given that the DNA end is closer to TRBJ2-7. Specimen: PBMCs. This receptor was taken from a woman in her 40s in good health and CMV-seropositive. CDR3 in DNA: TGCAGCGTTGTGGGACTAGCCGGCCGACCCGAGCAGTACTTC. Translated, it gives CSVVGLAGRPEQYF.